This is a list of T cell receptor beta chains from one sample in a study of cytomegalovirus exposure and HLA in healthy donors. The method was immunoSEQ multiplex PCR; TCRdb's version includes in-frame clones alone and lacks a portion of them. The sample contains roughly 200,000 clones, 75% to 90% of which appear only once. Sequenced material: PBMCs. These receptors all stem from a boy aged 5-17 years in good health and CMV-seronegative. Each CDR3 is given without its conserved first and last residue. Each record gives: D gene, V gene, J gene, CDR3 protein. The D gene is left open where the match is weak.

-	TRBV5-1	TRBJ1-3	ASSLDRVSGNTIY
TRBD2	TRBV29-1	TRBJ2-7	SVASGGQEYEQY
-	TRBV21-1	TRBJ1-1	ASSKSRGGGDTEAF
-	TRBV4-1	TRBJ1-1	ASSQEGQLYLNTEAF
-	TRBV30	TRBJ2-3	AWRETLRGTDTQY
TRBD1	TRBV6-5	TRBJ1-1	ASSYRKQGSNTEAF
-	TRBV9	TRBJ2-7	ASSVAREFGPGEQY
-	TRBV19	TRBJ1-2	ASSPRENYGYT
-	TRBV6-1	TRBJ2-4	ASSGWEAAYKNIQY
-	TRBV19	TRBJ1-5	ASNRQGNQPQH
TRBD1	TRBV9	TRBJ1-1	ASSVSGGRTEAF
TRBD1	TRBV29-1	-	SVFDRGSSYEQY
-	TRBV9	TRBJ2-1	ASSPHGALVEQF
TRBD2	TRBV6-4	TRBJ2-2	ASSKAGAVTGELF
-	TRBV4-1	TRBJ2-7	ASSHPGRGTYEQY
-	TRBV11-1	TRBJ2-3	ASSLALLALEDTQY
TRBD1	TRBV7-8	TRBJ1-2	ASSYGQGAYYGYT
TRBD1	TRBV7-9	TRBJ1-1	ASSADRDLMNTEAF
TRBD1	TRBV9	TRBJ2-7	ASSPRDRVNEQY
-	TRBV13	TRBJ1-2	ASSLTSIVADYGYT
TRBD2	TRBV7-9	TRBJ2-3	ASSYSGGSSTDTQY
-	TRBV7-2	TRBJ1-1	ASSWGQENTEAF
-	TRBV5-4	TRBJ1-2	ASSSARELDYGYT
-	TRBV27	TRBJ2-7	ASSPGLGLEQY
-	TRBV5-1	TRBJ1-1	ASSLVTGTEAF
-	TRBV4-3	TRBJ1-1	ASSHVGQPNTEAF
TRBD2	TRBV9	TRBJ2-2	ASSFSGRANTGELF
TRBD1	TRBV27	TRBJ1-2	ASSFQRGPHYGYT
TRBD1	TRBV7-2	TRBJ1-5	ASSLDRGDQPQH